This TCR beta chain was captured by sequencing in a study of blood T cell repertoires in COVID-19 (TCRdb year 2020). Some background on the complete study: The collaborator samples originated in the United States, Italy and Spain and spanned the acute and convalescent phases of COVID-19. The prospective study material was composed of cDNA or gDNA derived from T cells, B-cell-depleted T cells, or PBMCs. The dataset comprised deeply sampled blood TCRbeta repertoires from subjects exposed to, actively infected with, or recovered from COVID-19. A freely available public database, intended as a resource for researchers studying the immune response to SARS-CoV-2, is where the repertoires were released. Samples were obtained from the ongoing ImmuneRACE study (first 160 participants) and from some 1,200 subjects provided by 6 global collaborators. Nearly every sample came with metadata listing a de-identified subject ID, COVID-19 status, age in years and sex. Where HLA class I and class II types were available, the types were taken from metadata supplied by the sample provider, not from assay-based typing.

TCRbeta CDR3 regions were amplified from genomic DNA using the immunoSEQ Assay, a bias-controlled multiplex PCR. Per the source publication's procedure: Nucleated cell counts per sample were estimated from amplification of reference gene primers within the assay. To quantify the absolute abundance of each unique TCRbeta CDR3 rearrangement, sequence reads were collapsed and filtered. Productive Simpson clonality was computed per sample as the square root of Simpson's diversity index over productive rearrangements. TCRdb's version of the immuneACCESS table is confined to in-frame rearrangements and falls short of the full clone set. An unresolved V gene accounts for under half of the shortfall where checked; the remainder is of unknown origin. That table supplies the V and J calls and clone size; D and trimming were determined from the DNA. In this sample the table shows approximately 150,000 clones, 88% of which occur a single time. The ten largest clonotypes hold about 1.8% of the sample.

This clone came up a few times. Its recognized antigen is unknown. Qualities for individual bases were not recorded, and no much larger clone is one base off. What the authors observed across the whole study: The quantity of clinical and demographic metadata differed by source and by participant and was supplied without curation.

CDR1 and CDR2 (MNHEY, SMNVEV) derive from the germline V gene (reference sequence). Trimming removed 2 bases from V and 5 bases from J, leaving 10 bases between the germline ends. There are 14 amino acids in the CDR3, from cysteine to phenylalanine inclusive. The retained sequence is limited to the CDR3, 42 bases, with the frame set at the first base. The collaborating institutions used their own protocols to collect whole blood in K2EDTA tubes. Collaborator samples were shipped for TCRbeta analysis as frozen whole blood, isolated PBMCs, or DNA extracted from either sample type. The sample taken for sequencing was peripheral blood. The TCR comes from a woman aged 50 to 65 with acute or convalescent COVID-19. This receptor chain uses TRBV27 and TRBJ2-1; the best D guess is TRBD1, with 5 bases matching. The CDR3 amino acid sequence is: CASSLGAPHNEQFF. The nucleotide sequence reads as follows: TGTGCCAGCAGTTTAGGGGCCCCTCACAATGAGCAGTTCTTC.